This T cell receptor (beta chain) was captured in a study of blood T cells in healthy people across ages. Study summary: About one barcoded TCR beta cDNA was captured per two T cells.

A J-beta primer mix and a sample-barcoded 5' primer were used in a second PCR of roughly 7 to 12 cycles. Every sample gave at least 2.5 million paired-end reads containing CDR3. Each CDR3 protein is one row after TCRdb ran MiXCR on the 5' RACE reads. The repertoire holds approximately 800,000 distinct CDR3 sequences, with about 59% as singletons. The study drew donors from healthy Caucasian individuals in Russia aged about 6 to 100. Investigators took 8.5 to 10 milliliters of peripheral blood from every donor. This clonotype showed up just once. V was clipped by 5 bases and J by 11 bases, with 12 bases between them. The CDR3 is 10 residues long. Germline CDR1 GTSNPN, CDR2 SVGIG (reference sequence).

Sequencing used blood. The source is a man in his thirties or forties in good health. The V call is TRBV30, the J call TRBJ1-1; D unresolved. The CDR3, as DNA: TGTGCCTGGGGCAGAGCCGTGGCTTTCTTT. Amino acids: CAWGRAVAFF.